The 20 T cell receptor beta chains presented below share a single source sample, sequenced in a study of T-cell memory formation after mild COVID-19. TCRdb independently ran MiXCR on the 5' RACE reads; one entry per CDR3 protein. The sample has a few hundred thousand distinct CDR3 sequences, around a sixth seen once. The sequenced material came from PBMCs or a T cell subset sorted from them (not recorded which). The receptors were gathered from a man aged 18-30 years who had mild COVID-19 (a few samples of this study predate the infection). Cell type and time point are not known.

This clonotype showed up just a few times. The rearrangement uses TRBV28 and TRBJ1-5, with D unresolved. The V end was cut by 2 bases, the J end by 5 bases, with 10 bases between. The CDR3 has 14 amino acids. The germline V gene has CDR1 MDHEN and CDR2 SYDVKM. Here the CDR3 reads CASSLGIGHQPQHF. CDR3 DNA sequence: TGTGCCAGCAGTTTAGGGATTGGTCATCAGCCCCAGCATTTT.

V usage is TRBV3-1 and J usage is TRBJ1-5; D remains ambiguous. V lost 1 base and J 11 bases, leaving 9 bases between the germline ends. Germline V lookup: CDR1 LGHDT, CDR2 YNNKEL (reference sequence). The CDR3 consists of 12 residues. The CDR3 reads CASSQGYSTQHF. CDR3 coding DNA: TGTGCCAGCAGCCAAGGGTACTCGACCCAGCATTTT.

The sample holds many counts of this clonotype. V usage is TRBV7-9 and J usage is TRBJ2-7; TRBD2 might be the D (5 bases). The CDR3 has 13 residues. Germline V lookup: CDR1 SEHNR, CDR2 FQNEAQ (reference sequence). With 11 bases removed from V and 5 bases from J, the gap between germline ends came to 19 bases. CDR3 DNA sequence: TGTGCCGGAAGAGGGCAGGTTATGGACGAGCAGTACTTC. Its protein is CAGRGQVMDEQYF.

This clonotype was observed a few times. This rearrangement joins TRBV5-5 to TRBJ1-5; D not resolved. Looked up from germline, CDR1 is SGHKS and CDR2 is YYEKEE (reference sequence). The CDR3 covers 15 residues. Trimming shortened V by 0 bases and J by 6 bases, and 13 bases separated the two germline ends. The CDR3 region has the DNA TGTGCCAGCAGCTTGGATTCGGGGAAGGCTCAGCCCCAGCATTTT. This sequence encodes CASSLDSGKAQPQHF. Full variable domain (rest looked up from reference TRBV5-5 and TRBJ1-5): DAGVTQSPTHLIKTRGQQVTLRCSPISGHKSVSWYQQVLGQGPQFIFQYYEKEERGRGNFPDRFSARQFPNYSSELNVNALLLGDSALYLCASSLDSGKAQPQHFGDGTRLSIL.

The rearrangement links TRBV6-2 or TRBV6-3 to TRBJ2-2; possible D gene TRBD1, 6 bases. The V end lost 10 bases, the J end lost 1 base, and 10 bases lay between the germline ends. The CDR3 has 13 amino acids. Per germline, CDR1 MNHEY and CDR2 SVGEGT. CDR3 DNA sequence: TGTGCCACCCAGGGGAGGAACACCGGGGAGCTGTTTTTT. Translated, it gives CATQGRNTGELFF.

This clonotype has just a few counts. The genes are TRBV4-2 and TRBJ1-6; tentatively, D is TRBD1 (5 bases). This CDR3 has 16 residues. Trimming cost V 5 bases and J 9 bases, with 20 bases left between them. Germline V gene data show CDR1 as LGHNA and CDR2 as YNFKEQ. The CDR3 sequence: CASSEDQGPSPSPLHF. The CDR3 DNA reads TGTGCCAGCAGCGAGGACCAGGGACCCTCCCCTTCACCCCTCCACTTT.

CDR3 sequence (DNA): TGTGCCAGCAGTGACTCATGGAGGGGGCCCCTCTACGAGCAGTACGTC. This translates into CASSDSWRGPLYEQYV. The genes are TRBV6-4 and TRBJ2-7, with a possible D match to TRBD1 (7 bases). The CDR3 extends over 16 amino acids. Germline V gene data show CDR1 as MRHNA and CDR2 as SNTAGT. The V and J ends lost 0 bases and 3 bases respectively, with 15 bases between them.

This clonotype was seen a handful of times. V gene TRBV7-2 combines with J gene TRBJ2-5; the match to TRBD1 covers 8 bases. There are 17 residues in the CDR3. V was pared by 5 bases and J by 3 bases, with 14 bases of the junction left unmatched. Looked up from germline, CDR1 is SGHTA and CDR2 is FQGNSA. Here the CDR3 reads CASSRYPPGQAKETQYF. DNA of the CDR3: TGTGCCAGCAGCAGATACCCTCCGGGACAGGCCAAAGAGACCCAGTACTTC.

This sequence joins TRBV9 and TRBJ1-2; D unclear. Trimming pared 0 bases from V and 4 bases from J, leaving 13 bases between. Looked up from germline, CDR1 is SGDLS and CDR2 is YYNGEE. The CDR3 totals 15 residues. CDR3 sequence (DNA): TGTGCCAGCAGCGTAGGTAACAGTTTACCCTATGGCTACACCTTC. It is translated as CASSVGNSLPYGYTF.

This clonotype showed up just a few times. V usage is TRBV19 and J usage is TRBJ2-1; D is tentatively TRBD1 or TRBD2 (6 bases each). Germline assignment: CDR1 LNHDA and CDR2 SQIVND (reference sequence). Trimming left V 2 bases short and J 4 bases short, with 12 bases between. This CDR3 has 15 amino acids. This CDR3 reads CASSILGGQYNEQFF. Written as DNA, the CDR3 is TGTGCCAGTAGTATACTGGGGGGCCAATACAATGAGCAGTTCTTC.

This clonotype was counted only a few times. The V gene is TRBV10-3, the J gene TRBJ2-5; D is possibly TRBD2 (5 bases). This CDR3 comprises 12 residues. CDR1 and CDR2 (germline): ENHRY, SYGVKD. V lost 9 bases to trimming and J lost 4 bases, with 12 bases between them. CDR3 loop: CAISARGETQYF. For the CDR3, the DNA is TGTGCCATATCCGCCCGGGGAGAGACCCAGTACTTC.

By share, this clonotype counts as medium-sized (0.01 to 0.1%). The rearrangement joins TRBV7-8 to TRBJ1-4; D gene uncertain. The CDR3 is 11 amino acids. Germline CDR1 and CDR2: SGHVS and FQNEAQ. Trimming shortened V by 3 bases and J by 8 bases, and 4 bases separated the two germline ends. The CDR3 sequence is CASSFGEKLFF. CDR3 in DNA: TGTGCCAGCAGCTTTGGGGAAAAACTGTTTTTT.

This clonotype was found a few times. The V call is TRBV2, the J call TRBJ1-5, with D unclear. The germline V and J ends were trimmed by 7 bases and 3 bases, with 10 bases remaining between them. The V gene's germline CDR1 is SNHLY and CDR2 FYNNEI. The CDR3 extends over 13 amino acids. The CDR3 DNA is TGTGCCAGCAAGAAGGAAATCAATCAGCCCCAGCATTTT. It yields the protein CASKKEINQPQHF.

The CDR3 DNA reads as TGTGCCAGCAGCATCAGGGCGGGCGAGCAGTACGTC. It translates to CASSIRAGEQYV. The rearrangement links TRBV5-5 to TRBJ2-7, with D perhaps given as TRBD1 or TRBD2 (5 bases each). CDR3 size: 12 residues. CDR1 and CDR2 (germline): SGHKS, YYEKEE (reference sequence). V gave up 4 bases and J gave up 6 bases, with 11 bases separating them.

The J gene is TRBJ2-1, the V gene TRBV29-1; either TRBD1 or TRBD2 may fit D (7 bases each). Germline-derived CDR1 and CDR2 are SQVTM and ANQGSEA. Trimming took 4 bases from V and 8 from J, leaving 15 bases between them. There are 13 residues in the CDR3. CDR3 region: CSVVVPGGDEQFF. The DNA of the CDR3 is TGCAGCGTTGTGGTCCCAGGGGGGGATGAGCAGTTCTTC.

This clonotype came up many times. A read error may account for a junction end that differs from germline. The rearrangement uses TRBV5-1 and TRBJ2-3; TRBD2 might be the D (7 bases). Germline assignment: CDR1 SGHRS and CDR2 YFSETQ. This CDR3 spans 13 amino acids. The CDR3 sequence is CASSPGGPDTQYF. The CDR3 nucleotides read TGTGCCAGCTCACCCGGGGGGCCAGATACGCAGTATTTT.

The genes are TRBV29-1 and TRBJ2-5; perhaps D is TRBD1 or TRBD2 (5 bases each). The CDR3 spans 13 residues. CDR1 and CDR2 (germline): SQVTM, ANQGSEA. Trimming took 8 bases from V and 5 from J, leaving 18 bases between them. The CDR3 DNA reads TGCAGCCTACTGACAGCCTCGGGGGAGACCCAGTACTTC. Its protein product is CSLLTASGETQYF.

V gene TRBV7-2 combines with J gene TRBJ2-3; no clear D. CDR1 and CDR2 from the germline V gene are SGHTA and FQGNSA. CDR3 length: 15 amino acids. Deletions cut 1 base from V and 2 bases from J, with 10 bases between. The DNA of the CDR3 is TGTGCCAGCAGCTTAGGGGGAAAGATCACAGATACGCAGTATTTT. Encoded protein: CASSLGGKITDTQYF.

The chain joins TRBV6-5 to TRBJ1-6; D may be TRBD1 (5 bases). Germline CDR1 MNHEY, CDR2 SVGAGI. This CDR3 has 12 amino acids. V was cut by 2 bases and J by 10 bases, with 6 bases left in between. In DNA form, the CDR3 reads TGTGCCAGCAGTTACGGGGGGTCACCCCTCCACTTT. The encoded protein is CASSYGGSPLHF.

This clonotype was seen more than once but under ten times. The chain joins TRBV29-1 to TRBJ2-1, with 8 bases matching TRBD1. The CDR3 has 13 amino acids. Germline CDR1 reads SQVTM; CDR2 reads ANQGSEA. V shed 5 bases and J 7 bases; nucleotides not matched to a gene: 7. In DNA, the CDR3 is TGCAGCGTTCTAGGGACAGGATGGAATGAGCAGTTCTTC. Its protein product is CSVLGTGWNEQFF.